This is a list of T cell receptor beta chains from one sample in a study of T cells in Graves' hyperthyroidism and ophthalmopathy. TCRdb re-called the multiplex PCR reads with MiXCR, one entry per CDR3 protein. The repertoire holds approximately 510,000 distinct CDR3 sequences, with 46% as singletons. The sequenced sample consisted of peripheral blood or thyroid tissue (not recorded which). These receptors were obtained from an adult woman with Graves' disease, either hyperthyroidism or ophthalmopathy (not recorded which). The CDR3 runs from the conserved cysteine through the conserved F or W. The D gene is left open where the match is weak. The size field is filled for only some rows; it gives once, few, many or a size class.

>.|few|TRBJ1-2|TRBV30
CAWRIDRGYTF
TGTGCCTGGAGGATAGACAGAGGCTACACCTTC
>TRBD1|.|TRBJ2-5|TRBV2
CASSEVGQGAQYF
TGTGCCAGCAGTGAAGTGGGACAGGGGGCACAGTACTTC
>.|.|TRBJ1-6|TRBV15
CATSRSPGGDSPLHF
TGTGCCACCAGCAGGTCCCCAGGCGGTGATTCACCCCTCCACTTT
>.|many|TRBJ2-7|TRBV2
CATAGPGVYEQYF
TGTGCAACAGCGGGCCCTGGGGTCTACGAGCAGTACTTC
>.|many|TRBJ2-5|TRBV20-1
CSATLWHWETQYF
TGCAGTGCTACCCTTTGGCACTGGGAGACCCAGTACTTC
>.|many|TRBJ2-7|TRBV20-1
CSARFGALYEQYF
TGCAGTGCTAGATTTGGAGCCCTCTACGAGCAGTACTTC
>.|.|TRBJ2-5|TRBV29-1
CSVEAWQQETQYF
TGCAGCGTTGAAGCATGGCAGCAAGAGACCCAGTACTTC
>.|.|TRBJ2-5|TRBV29-1
CSAEVQQETQYF
TGCAGCGCTGAAGTTCAGCAAGAGACCCAGTACTTC
>.|.|TRBJ2-2|TRBV9
CASSVADGELFF
TGTGCCAGCAGCGTAGCGGACGGGGAGCTGTTTTTT
>TRBD1|once|TRBJ1-1|TRBV14
CASSQTDRDEAFF
TGTGCCAGCAGCCAAACCGACAGGGATGAAGCTTTCTTT
>TRBD1|.|TRBJ1-2|TRBV10-3
CASSITWDRTNYGYTF
TGTGCCAGCAGTATTACTTGGGACAGGACTAACTATGGCTACACCTTC
>.|.|TRBJ2-7|TRBV20-1
CSARKTARGNDEQYF
TGCAGTGCTAGAAAGACTGCCAGGGGTAACGACGAGCAGTACTTC
>.|many|TRBJ2-5|TRBV20-1
CSALVYETQYF
TGCAGTGCCCTAGTCTACGAGACCCAGTACTTC
>.|.|TRBJ2-5|TRBV7-2
CASSLVAILQETQYF
TGTGCCAGCAGCTTAGTCGCTATCCTCCAAGAGACCCAGTACTTC
>.|.|TRBJ2-5|TRBV11-3
CASSPRIGGQETQYF
TGTGCCAGCAGCCCACGCATAGGGGGGCAGGAGACCCAGTACTTC
>TRBD1|.|TRBJ1-2|TRBV10-3
CAILDRALRHF
TGTGCCATCCTCGACAGGGCCCTTCGTCACTTC
>TRBD1|.|TRBJ2-5|TRBV11-1
CASSATGTGIQTQYF
TGTGCCAGCAGCGCAACCGGGACAGGGATCCAGACCCAGTACTTC
>.|.|TRBJ2-7|TRBV7-2
CASSFQGGLEQYF
TGTGCCAGCAGCTTCCAGGGGGGCCTCGAGCAGTACTTC
>.|many|TRBJ1-5|TRBV20-1
CSARPSRGVSNQPQHF
TGCAGTGCTAGGCCTTCTAGGGGGGTAAGCAATCAGCCCCAGCATTTT
>.|.|TRBJ1-1|TRBV7-9
CASSQIRDSGELNTEAFF
TGTGCCAGCAGCCAAATTAGGGATAGCGGGGAGCTAAACACTGAAGCTTTCTTT
>TRBD1|.|TRBJ1-1|TRBV5-1
CASSRTGFTEAFF
TGCGCCAGCAGCCGGACAGGGTTCACTGAAGCTTTCTTT
>TRBD1|many|TRBJ2-5|TRBV5-1
CASSYSRTGQETQYF
TGCGCCAGCAGCTACTCCCGGACAGGACAAGAGACCCAGTACTTC
>TRBD1|.|TRBJ1-1|TRBV5-1
CASMIQGHDTEAFF
TGCGCCAGCATGATACAGGGGCATGACACTGAAGCTTTCTTT
>TRBD1|.|TRBJ1-2|TRBV29-1
CSVVDRAPGYTF
TGCAGCGTTGTGGACAGGGCCCCTGGCTACACCTTC
>TRBD2|once|TRBJ2-5|TRBV7-1
CASSSTSVRPQETQYF
TGTGCCAGCAGCTCGACTAGCGTGAGGCCCCAAGAGACCCAGTACTTC
>.|.|TRBJ1-1|TRBV11-2
CASSPTAAVGFTEAFF
TGTGCCAGCAGCCCGACAGCAGCCGTTGGATTCACTGAAGCTTTCTTT
>.|many|TRBJ2-2|TRBV10-1
CASSEGKRAAPGELFF
TGCGCCAGCAGTGAAGGGAAGCGGGCGGCTCCCGGGGAGCTGTTTTTT
>.|many|TRBJ1-2|TRBV5-1
CASSLDGGGRLNYGYTF
TGCGCCAGCAGCTTGGATGGGGGGGGACGTCTGAACTATGGCTACACCTTC